These T cell receptor beta chains were read from a single sample in a study of cytomegalovirus exposure and HLA in healthy donors. Using immunoSEQ multiplex PCR, the repertoire was profiled, and TCRdb retains in-frame clones only, with some absent. The sample holds roughly 160,000 clones, around 79% seen once. The sequencing sample was made of PBMCs. The receptors here all came from a man aged 40-50 years in good health and CMV-seronegative. Each CDR3 is given with its conserved first and last residue. Each record gives: D gene, V gene, J gene, CDR3 length, clone size, CDR3 protein, CDR3 DNA. D genes are given only for firm matches. A row's size may be missing; if present it is once, few, many or a size class.

D: .; V: TRBV27; J: TRBJ2-3; length: 14; size: .; CDR3: CASSLDGATDTQYF; DNA: TGTGCCAGCAGTTTGGATGGGGCCACAGATACGCAGTATTTT
D: .; V: TRBV6-5; J: TRBJ1-1; length: 13; size: .; CDR3: CASSYLTNTEAFF; DNA: TGTGCCAGCAGTTACCTCACTAACACTGAAGCTTTCTTT
D: TRBD1; V: TRBV5-1; J: TRBJ2-7; length: 17; size: .; CDR3: CASSLAVTRTGDYEQYF; DNA: TGCGCCAGCAGCTTGGCCGTTACCAGGACAGGGGACTACGAGCAGTACTTC
D: .; V: TRBV10-2; J: TRBJ2-3; length: 15; size: few; CDR3: CASSEMAGSTDTQYF; DNA: TGCGCCAGCAGTGAGATGGCGGGCAGCACAGATACGCAGTATTTT
D: .; V: TRBV5-6; J: TRBJ2-5; length: 14; size: .; CDR3: CASSQGSPRETQYF; DNA: TGTGCCAGCAGCCAAGGGAGCCCTAGAGAGACCCAGTACTTC
D: .; V: TRBV15; J: TRBJ2-3; length: 16; size: .; CDR3: CATSREIGQLTDTQYF; DNA: TGTGCCACCAGCAGAGAGATTGGGCAGCTCACAGATACGCAGTATTTT
D: TRBD1; V: TRBV5-6; J: TRBJ2-7; length: 12; size: .; CDR3: CASSWDRTEQYF; DNA: TGTGCCAGCAGCTGGGACAGAACAGAGCAGTACTTC
D: .; V: TRBV6-6; J: TRBJ2-5; length: 13; size: .; CDR3: CASYRELQETQYF; DNA: TGTGCCAGCTATAGAGAGCTCCAAGAGACCCAGTACTTC
D: .; V: TRBV19; J: TRBJ1-5; length: 14; size: few; CDR3: CASSIPDRLQPQHF; DNA: TGTGCCAGTAGTATTCCCGATCGACTGCAGCCCCAGCATTTT
D: .; V: TRBV30; J: TRBJ2-3; length: 13; size: .; CDR3: CAWSVSAGDTQYF; DNA: TGTGCCTGGAGTGTTTCGGCGGGAGATACGCAGTATTTT
D: .; V: TRBV7-9; J: TRBJ2-5; length: 16; size: .; CDR3: CASSDQTGDFLETQYF; DNA: TGTGCCAGCAGCGATCAGACAGGTGACTTCTTAGAGACCCAGTACTTC
D: TRBD1; V: TRBV18; J: TRBJ2-3; length: 17; size: few; CDR3: CASSPRMTGESTDTQYF; DNA: TGTGCCAGCTCACCACGGATGACAGGGGAGAGCACAGATACGCAGTATTTT
D: TRBD2; V: TRBV7-7; J: TRBJ2-5; length: 18; size: .; CDR3: CASSLRRTGPGGGETQYF; DNA: TGTGCTAGCAGCTTAAGGCGTACAGGGCCGGGAGGGGGAGAGACCCAGTACTTC
D: .; V: TRBV5-1; J: TRBJ1-1; length: 13; size: .; CDR3: CASSPPGNTEAFF; DNA: TGCGCCAGCAGCCCCCCAGGGAACACTGAAGCTTTCTTT
D: TRBD2; V: TRBV4-1; J: TRBJ2-7; length: 16; size: .; CDR3: CASSQPPGLAGGEQYF; DNA: TGCGCCAGCAGCCAACCGCCGGGACTAGCGGGAGGCGAGCAGTACTTC
D: TRBD1; V: TRBV5-1; J: TRBJ2-7; length: 16; size: .; CDR3: CASSLSPGQGTYEQYF; DNA: TGCGCCAGCAGCTTATCACCGGGACAGGGGACCTACGAGCAGTACTTC
D: TRBD2; V: TRBV2; J: TRBJ2-1; length: 15; size: .; CDR3: CASSGGGRAKDEQFF; DNA: TGTGCCAGCAGTGGTGGCGGGAGGGCCAAGGATGAGCAGTTCTTC
D: .; V: TRBV9; J: TRBJ2-7; length: 12; size: .; CDR3: CASSVGGHEQYF; DNA: TGTGCCAGCAGCGTAGGGGGCCACGAGCAGTACTTC
D: .; V: TRBV2; J: TRBJ2-7; length: 13; size: .; CDR3: CASSAAEYGEQYF; DNA: TGTGCCAGCAGTGCGGCGGAATACGGCGAGCAGTACTTC
D: TRBD2; V: TRBV4-2; J: TRBJ2-1; length: 15; size: .; CDR3: CASSQVEGGLNEQFF; DNA: TGTGCCAGCAGCCAAGTCGAGGGAGGGCTGAATGAGCAGTTCTTC
D: TRBD1; V: TRBV19; J: TRBJ2-5; length: 13; size: .; CDR3: CASSRDREETQYF; DNA: TGTGCCAGTAGCCGGGACAGAGAGGAGACCCAGTACTTC
D: .; V: TRBV18; J: TRBJ2-5; length: 13; size: few; CDR3: CASSPASQETQYF; DNA: TGTGCCAGCTCACCAGCCAGCCAAGAGACCCAGTACTTC
D: .; V: TRBV11-3; J: TRBJ2-7; length: 15; size: few; CDR3: CASSLDDREAGEQYF; DNA: TGTGCCAGCAGCTTAGACGACAGGGAGGCGGGCGAGCAGTACTTC
D: .; V: TRBV4-2; J: TRBJ2-7; length: 17; size: .; CDR3: CASSQGLGAGSSYEQYF; DNA: TGTGCCAGCAGCCAAGGATTGGGCGCCGGAAGTTCCTACGAGCAGTACTTC
D: .; V: TRBV27; J: TRBJ2-6; length: 14; size: .; CDR3: CASSLSGQVNVLTF; DNA: TGTGCCAGCAGTTTATCGGGGCAGGTAAACGTCCTGACTTTC
D: TRBD1; V: TRBV19; J: TRBJ1-2; length: 14; size: .; CDR3: CASSYGTDLYGYTF; DNA: TGTGCCAGTAGTTATGGGACAGATCTTTATGGCTACACCTTC